This is a list of T cell receptor beta chains from one sample in a study of PD-L1 blockade in urothelial cancer. Clones were read by immunoSEQ multiplex PCR, and TCRdb kept only the in-frame ones, dropping some. The sample lists 12,000 to 15,000 clones; around 89% were seen once. Here the sequenced sample was PBMCs, taken around atezolizumab (anti-PD-L1) treatment. The receptor source for this set is a man between 65 and 79 years old with urothelial cancer. The CDR3 runs from the conserved cysteine through the conserved F or W. The D gene is left open where the match is weak. The size of a clone is reported for some rows only, either as once, few or many, or as a class for expanded clones.

D gene: TRBD1
J gene: TRBJ2-7
clone size: .
V gene: TRBV5-1
CDR3 protein: CASSRTGGHEQYF
CDR3 DNA: TGCGCCAGCAGCCGGACAGGGGGCCACGAGCAGTACTTC

D gene: TRBD2
J gene: TRBJ2-7
clone size: .
V gene: TRBV2
CDR3 protein: CASTGGFPGLAGSQQYF
CDR3 DNA: TGTGCCAGCACGGGTGGCTTCCCGGGACTAGCCGGATCACAGCAGTACTTC

D gene: TRBD1
J gene: TRBJ2-5
clone size: .
V gene: TRBV2
CDR3 protein: CASSEGGQGMETQYF
CDR3 DNA: TGTGCCAGCAGTGAGGGGGGACAGGGAATGGAGACCCAGTACTTC

D gene: .
J gene: TRBJ2-4
clone size: .
V gene: TRBV6-1
CDR3 protein: CASRDTGYIQYF
CDR3 DNA: TGTGCCAGCAGGGATACAGGGTACATTCAGTACTTC

D gene: .
J gene: TRBJ1-1
clone size: .
V gene: TRBV7-2
CDR3 protein: CASSVRTATNTEAFF
CDR3 DNA: TGTGCCAGCAGCGTCCGGACAGCCACGAACACTGAAGCTTTCTTT

D gene: .
J gene: TRBJ2-7
clone size: .
V gene: TRBV5-1
CDR3 protein: CASSLGTGYEQYF
CDR3 DNA: TGCGCCAGCAGCTTGGGAACGGGCTACGAGCAGTACTTC

D gene: .
J gene: TRBJ2-3
clone size: .
V gene: TRBV6-5
CDR3 protein: CASSLRLAPTDTQYF
CDR3 DNA: TGTGCCAGCAGTCTACGCCTTGCGCCCACAGATACGCAGTATTTT

D gene: TRBD1
J gene: TRBJ2-7
clone size: few
V gene: TRBV27
CDR3 protein: CASSLGQLYEQYF
CDR3 DNA: TGTGCCAGCAGTTTGGGACAGCTTTACGAGCAGTACTTC

D gene: TRBD1
J gene: TRBJ1-1
clone size: .
V gene: TRBV11-2
CDR3 protein: CASSLWDEAGGPNTEAFF
CDR3 DNA: TGTGCCAGCAGCTTATGGGATGAAGCAGGGGGCCCCAACACTGAAGCTTTCTTT

D gene: .
J gene: TRBJ1-2
clone size: .
V gene: TRBV6-1
CDR3 protein: CASHYREGYGYTF
CDR3 DNA: TGTGCCAGCCATTACAGGGAAGGATATGGCTACACCTTC

D gene: TRBD1
J gene: TRBJ1-6
clone size: .
V gene: TRBV4-2
CDR3 protein: CASSPVGQLYNSPLHF
CDR3 DNA: TGTGCCAGCAGCCCCGTGGGACAGCTCTATAATTCACCCCTCCACTTT

D gene: .
J gene: TRBJ1-2
clone size: .
V gene: TRBV28
CDR3 protein: CASSYAGGFDYGYTF
CDR3 DNA: TGTGCCAGCAGCTACGCGGGGGGATTCGACTATGGCTACACCTTC

D gene: TRBD1
J gene: TRBJ1-5
clone size: once
V gene: TRBV30
CDR3 protein: CAWWDRASNQPQHF
CDR3 DNA: TGTGCCTGGTGGGACAGGGCGAGCAATCAGCCCCAGCATTTT

D gene: .
J gene: TRBJ1-2
clone size: few
V gene: TRBV4-1
CDR3 protein: CASSQANPQDYGYTF
CDR3 DNA: TGCGCCAGCAGCCAAGCTAATCCACAGGACTACGGCTACACCTTC

D gene: TRBD1
J gene: TRBJ2-7
clone size: .
V gene: TRBV2
CDR3 protein: CASGQGLHEQYF
CDR3 DNA: TGTGCCAGTGGACAGGGATTACACGAGCAGTACTTC

D gene: TRBD1
J gene: TRBJ2-5
clone size: .
V gene: TRBV11-2
CDR3 protein: CASSPGTGGGETQYF
CDR3 DNA: TGTGCCAGCAGCCCCGGGACAGGGGGTGGGGAGACCCAGTACTTC

D gene: TRBD2
J gene: TRBJ2-3
clone size: .
V gene: TRBV11-2
CDR3 protein: CASSLMEAGGDTQYF
CDR3 DNA: TGTGCCAGCAGCTTAATGGAAGCGGGGGGAGATACGCAGTATTTT

D gene: .
J gene: TRBJ1-5
clone size: once
V gene: TRBV6-1
CDR3 protein: CASSETGGAGQPQHF
CDR3 DNA: TGTGCCAGCAGTGAAACGGGGGGCGCGGGTCAGCCCCAGCATTTT

D gene: TRBD2
J gene: TRBJ2-1
clone size: .
V gene: TRBV6-4
CDR3 protein: CASGLGGATGEQFF
CDR3 DNA: TGTGCCAGCGGGCTCGGGGGGGCAACAGGAGAGCAGTTCTTC

D gene: .
J gene: TRBJ1-5
clone size: .
V gene: TRBV6-1
CDR3 protein: CASSELVAGAASQPQHF
CDR3 DNA: TGTGCCAGCAGTGAATTAGTGGCAGGGGCGGCGAGTCAGCCCCAGCATTTT

D gene: TRBD2
J gene: TRBJ2-5
clone size: .
V gene: TRBV5-5
CDR3 protein: CASSSSGEARETQYF
CDR3 DNA: TGTGCCAGCAGCAGTAGCGGGGAAGCCAGAGAGACCCAGTACTTC

D gene: .
J gene: TRBJ2-7
clone size: .
V gene: TRBV11-2
CDR3 protein: CASSLDARVSYEQYF
CDR3 DNA: TGTGCCAGCAGCTTAGATGCCCGGGTATCCTACGAGCAGTACTTC

D gene: TRBD1
J gene: TRBJ2-2
clone size: few
V gene: TRBV7-9
CDR3 protein: CASSLATGTTGELFF
CDR3 DNA: TGTGCCAGCAGCTTAGCGACAGGGACCACCGGGGAGCTGTTTTTT

D gene: .
J gene: TRBJ2-7
clone size: .
V gene: TRBV4-1
CDR3 protein: CASSLRAGGEQYF
CDR3 DNA: TGCGCCAGCAGCCTCCGCGCCGGGGGTGAGCAGTACTTC

D gene: .
J gene: TRBJ2-7
clone size: .
V gene: TRBV6-5
CDR3 protein: CASRYSYEQYF
CDR3 DNA: TGTGCCAGCAGATATTCCTACGAGCAGTACTTC

D gene: .
J gene: TRBJ1-6
clone size: few
V gene: TRBV19
CDR3 protein: CASSPDSTNSPLHF
CDR3 DNA: TGTGCCAGTAGTCCTGACAGTACCAATTCACCCCTCCACTTT

D gene: .
J gene: TRBJ2-3
clone size: .
V gene: TRBV4-1
CDR3 protein: CASSQDFSPSETQYF
CDR3 DNA: TGCGCCAGCAGCCAAGATTTTTCCCCGAGCGAGACGCAGTATTTT

D gene: .
J gene: TRBJ2-2
clone size: .
V gene: TRBV10-3
CDR3 protein: CAIRAGSNTGELFF
CDR3 DNA: TGTGCCATCAGGGCGGGGTCGAACACCGGGGAGCTGTTTTTT

D gene: TRBD1
J gene: TRBJ2-5
clone size: .
V gene: TRBV5-1
CDR3 protein: CASSPNLDRGPTQYF
CDR3 DNA: TGCGCCAGCAGCCCAAACTTGGACAGGGGCCCGACCCAGTACTTC

D gene: TRBD1
J gene: TRBJ1-6
clone size: .
V gene: TRBV7-9
CDR3 protein: CASSSTGGGNSPLHF
CDR3 DNA: TGTGCCAGCAGTTCCACAGGGGGCGGGAATTCACCCCTCCACTTT

D gene: TRBD1
J gene: TRBJ2-7
clone size: .
V gene: TRBV5-1
CDR3 protein: CASSFSQGALEQYF
CDR3 DNA: TGCGCCAGCAGCTTTAGCCAGGGGGCTCTGGAGCAGTACTTC

D gene: TRBD2
J gene: TRBJ2-1
clone size: .
V gene: TRBV16
CDR3 protein: CASSLKRGGRDEQFF
CDR3 DNA: TGTGCCAGCAGCCTTAAACGGGGGGGCCGCGATGAGCAGTTCTTC

D gene: .
J gene: TRBJ2-7
clone size: .
V gene: TRBV29-1
CDR3 protein: CSVETGEAYEQYF
CDR3 DNA: TGCAGCGTTGAAACTGGAGAGGCCTACGAGCAGTACTTC

D gene: .
J gene: TRBJ1-2
clone size: few
V gene: TRBV4-1
CDR3 protein: CASSQDGGSGGYTF
CDR3 DNA: TGCGCCAGCAGCCAAGATGGAGGGTCTGGTGGCTACACCTTC

D gene: TRBD1
J gene: TRBJ2-3
clone size: .
V gene: TRBV30
CDR3 protein: CAWSSKGWGQGADTQYF
CDR3 DNA: TGTGCCTGGAGTTCCAAGGGTTGGGGGCAGGGGGCAGATACGCAGTATTTT

D gene: TRBD2
J gene: TRBJ2-7
clone size: .
V gene: TRBV6-6
CDR3 protein: CASSYSLAGTRYEQYF
CDR3 DNA: TGTGCCAGCAGTTACTCCCTAGCGGGCACTCGATACGAGCAGTACTTC

D gene: TRBD1
J gene: TRBJ1-5
clone size: .
V gene: TRBV18
CDR3 protein: CASSPRTGGAEQPQHF
CDR3 DNA: TGTGCCAGCTCACCTAGGACAGGGGGCGCAGAACAGCCCCAGCATTTT

D gene: TRBD2
J gene: TRBJ2-3
clone size: .
V gene: TRBV6-6
CDR3 protein: CASRRLAGARVDTQYF
CDR3 DNA: TGTGCCAGCAGAAGACTAGCGGGGGCCCGTGTAGATACGCAGTATTTT

D gene: TRBD1
J gene: TRBJ1-2
clone size: .
V gene: TRBV5-6
CDR3 protein: CASKLPGQGVGYTF
CDR3 DNA: TGTGCCAGCAAACTGCCGGGACAGGGGGTTGGCTACACCTTC

D gene: .
J gene: TRBJ1-2
clone size: .
V gene: TRBV5-1
CDR3 protein: CASSQQRETDGYTF
CDR3 DNA: TGCGCCAGCAGCCAGCAAAGGGAGACGGACGGCTACACCTTC

D gene: .
J gene: TRBJ1-1
clone size: .
V gene: TRBV7-2
CDR3 protein: CASSLASRLGNTEAFF
CDR3 DNA: TGTGCCAGCAGCTTAGCCTCCAGGCTGGGGAACACTGAAGCTTTCTTT

D gene: .
J gene: TRBJ1-1
clone size: .
V gene: TRBV28
CDR3 protein: CASSFRRAGDAFF
CDR3 DNA: TGTGCCAGCAGTTTTCGCCGGGCGGGGGATGCTTTCTTT

D gene: .
J gene: TRBJ2-3
clone size: .
V gene: TRBV7-6
CDR3 protein: CASSLVRDTQYF
CDR3 DNA: TGTGCCAGCAGCTTAGTTCGAGATACGCAGTATTTT

D gene: TRBD2
J gene: TRBJ2-3
clone size: .
V gene: TRBV5-5
CDR3 protein: CASSPLTSGGRDTQYF
CDR3 DNA: TGTGCCAGCAGCCCATTAACTAGCGGGGGAAGAGATACGCAGTATTTT

D gene: TRBD2
J gene: TRBJ2-2
clone size: .
V gene: TRBV2
CDR3 protein: CASSRSGRSGELFF
CDR3 DNA: TGTGCCAGCAGTCGTAGCGGGAGGAGCGGGGAGCTGTTTTTT

D gene: .
J gene: TRBJ2-2
clone size: .
V gene: TRBV10-2
CDR3 protein: CASSRQDTGELFF
CDR3 DNA: TGCGCCAGCAGTCGACAGGACACCGGGGAGCTGTTTTTT

D gene: .
J gene: TRBJ2-1
clone size: .
V gene: TRBV6-5
CDR3 protein: CASSYSDPTGAEQFF
CDR3 DNA: TGTGCCAGCAGTTACTCAGACCCTACGGGAGCTGAGCAGTTCTTC

D gene: .
J gene: TRBJ2-3
clone size: once
V gene: TRBV5-6
CDR3 protein: CASSSARGDTQYF
CDR3 DNA: TGTGCCAGCAGCTCGGCGCGAGGAGATACGCAGTATTTT

D gene: TRBD2
J gene: TRBJ2-5
clone size: .
V gene: TRBV5-1
CDR3 protein: CASSLEWSGGAGETQYF
CDR3 DNA: TGCGCCAGCAGCTTGGAATGGAGCGGGGGGGCCGGGGAGACCCAGTACTTC

D gene: TRBD2
J gene: TRBJ2-1
clone size: once
V gene: TRBV27
CDR3 protein: CASSSSGTSGGGYNEQFF
CDR3 DNA: TGTGCCAGCAGTTCCTCCGGGACTAGCGGGGGGGGGTACAATGAGCAGTTCTTC

D gene: .
J gene: TRBJ2-7
clone size: .
V gene: TRBV6-1
CDR3 protein: CASSPIGLFYEQYF
CDR3 DNA: TGTGCCAGCAGTCCAATCGGACTCTTCTACGAGCAGTACTTC

D gene: .
J gene: TRBJ2-7
clone size: .
V gene: TRBV2
CDR3 protein: CASSVLHEQYF
CDR3 DNA: TGTGCCAGCAGTGTACTACACGAGCAGTACTTC

D gene: TRBD1
J gene: TRBJ1-1
clone size: .
V gene: TRBV25-1
CDR3 protein: CASRRTGVTEAFF
CDR3 DNA: TGTGCCAGCAGACGAACAGGGGTCACTGAAGCTTTCTTT

D gene: TRBD2
J gene: TRBJ2-5
clone size: once
V gene: TRBV6-1
CDR3 protein: CASSGRGSQETQYF
CDR3 DNA: TGTGCCAGCAGCGGGAGGGGGTCCCAAGAGACCCAGTACTTC